A selection of T cell receptor beta chains follows, all from one sample in a study of cytomegalovirus exposure and HLA in healthy donors. Method: immunoSEQ multiplex PCR; TCRdb's copy keeps in-frame clones and lacks some. This table has about 80,000 clones, over 70% appearing once. The sample taken for sequencing was PBMCs. These receptors were taken from a woman between 40 and 50 years old in good health and CMV-seropositive. The CDR3 runs from the conserved cysteine through the conserved F or W. A D gene is named only where the DNA matches it firmly. The listing skips clone size in some rows; elsewhere it reads once, few, many or a size class.

TGTGCCAGCAGTTTCTCGGACAGGAAGGAGGCTTTCTTT	CASSFSDRKEAFF	TRBD1	few	TRBV27	TRBJ1-1
TGTGCCTGGAACCAGGGGGCTGGGGGTGCTTTCTTT	CAWNQGAGGAFF	TRBD1	NA	TRBV30	TRBJ1-1
TGTGCCAGCAGTCCCGGGACTGTCTACGAGCAGTACTTC	CASSPGTVYEQYF	NA	NA	TRBV27	TRBJ2-7
TGTGCCAGCAGTTCCTCCGGGACAGGGCGTCTCGAGCAGTACTTC	CASSSSGTGRLEQYF	TRBD1	once	TRBV6-6	TRBJ2-7
TGCGCCAGCAGCCCGGGACTCAGAAATGAGGCTTTCTTT	CASSPGLRNEAFF	NA	NA	TRBV5-1	TRBJ1-1
TGTGCCGCAGCAAACAGGTACGAGCAGTACTTT	CAAANRYEQYF	NA	once	TRBV28	TRBJ2-7
TGTGCCAGCAGCCCACGCCGACTAGCGGGGGGGTCCTACGAGCAGTACTTC	CASSPRRLAGGSYEQYF	TRBD2	few	TRBV7-9	TRBJ2-7
TGTGCCAGCAGCCCCTTAATGGGGGAGCTGTTTTTT	CASSPLMGELFF	NA	NA	TRBV4-2	TRBJ2-2
TGTGCCAGCAGCTCGAGGGATTCTGGCTACACCTTC	CASSSRDSGYTF	NA	few	TRBV7-9	TRBJ1-2
TGTGCCAGCAGCTTGGGACTAGCCGGGACTGAGCAGTTCTTC	CASSLGLAGTEQFF	TRBD2	once	TRBV7-2	TRBJ2-1
TGCAGCGTTAAAGGGATTAGGGACAGCTATCAAGAGACCCAGTACTTC	CSVKGIRDSYQETQYF	TRBD1	NA	TRBV29-1	TRBJ2-5
TGCGCCAGCAGCCAAGATTTTCGTGGGGAGCTTAAGGACACCGGGGAGCTGTTTTTT	CASSQDFRGELKDTGELFF	NA	once	TRBV4-1	TRBJ2-2
TGCAGCGTTGATTCGATTGCTTACAACAATGAGCAGTTCTTC	CSVDSIAYNNEQFF	NA	NA	TRBV29-1	TRBJ2-1
TGCAGTGCGGCGGGATTGGATACGCAGTATTTT	CSAAGLDTQYF	NA	NA	TRBV20-1	TRBJ2-3
TGTGCCAGCGGCACAGGGGGCGCGGGATATGGCTACACCTTC	CASGTGGAGYGYTF	TRBD1	NA	TRBV6-5	TRBJ1-2
TGTGCCAGCAGCGTAGCTACGTCTAGCGGGGGGCGAGAGACCCAGTACTTC	CASSVATSSGGRETQYF	TRBD2	once	TRBV9	TRBJ2-5
TGTGCCAGCAGCGGAACCTCCAGGGTGAGCTCTGGAAACACCATATATTTT	CASSGTSRVSSGNTIYF	NA	NA	TRBV9	TRBJ1-3
TGTGCCTGGGGAACAGGTTACGGTGAAAAACTGTTTTTT	CAWGTGYGEKLFF	NA	NA	TRBV30	TRBJ1-4
TGCGCCAGCAGCTCCGGACTAGCGGGGGGGCATAAGGCAGATACGCAGTATTTT	CASSSGLAGGHKADTQYF	TRBD2	NA	TRBV5-1	TRBJ2-3
TGTGCCAGCCAGCGGGGGGGTACAGATACGCAGTATTTT	CASQRGGTDTQYF	TRBD2	NA	TRBV2	TRBJ2-3
TGTGCCAGCAGTAGGGACAGGGGGCCCACTGAAGCTTTCTTT	CASSRDRGPTEAFF	TRBD1	NA	TRBV2	TRBJ1-1
TGTGCCAGTAGTACGGTAGCCTCTGGGGCCAACGTCCTGACTTTC	CASSTVASGANVLTF	NA	few	TRBV19	TRBJ2-6
TGTGCCAGCAGCGTAGTGGCACAGGGGGCGTTGGTGGACACTGAAGCTTTCTTT	CASSVVAQGALVDTEAFF	TRBD1	NA	TRBV9	TRBJ1-1
TGTGCCAGCAGAACCGGGACAGACACCCCAAACAATGAGCAGTTCTTC	CASRTGTDTPNNEQFF	TRBD1	NA	TRBV5-4	TRBJ2-1
TGCGCCAGCAGCCACCTACAGGGGGGTAATGAAAAACTGTTTTTT	CASSHLQGGNEKLFF	TRBD1	NA	TRBV4-1	TRBJ1-4
TGCAGCGTAACGGGACAGCAAAACACTGAAGCTTTCTTT	CSVTGQQNTEAFF	TRBD1	NA	TRBV29-1	TRBJ1-1
TGTGCCTGGGGTCGGACAGAAAAACTGTTTTTT	CAWGRTEKLFF	NA	NA	TRBV30	TRBJ1-4
TGTGCCAGCAGCGTGACTAGCGGGGGAACGTTTTACGAGCAGTACTTC	CASSVTSGGTFYEQYF	TRBD2	NA	TRBV5-8	TRBJ2-7
TGTGCCAGCAGCCAAGGAGACAGGGGGGCGTTCGAAGCTTTCTTT	CASSQGDRGAFEAFF	TRBD1	few	TRBV14	TRBJ1-1
TGTGCCAGCAGTTTATATGAGGGTGAAGCTTTCTTT	CASSLYEGEAFF	NA	NA	TRBV28	TRBJ1-1
TGCAGCGTTGGCGCAGGCTCCTACGAGCAGTACTTC	CSVGAGSYEQYF	NA	NA	TRBV29-1	TRBJ2-7
TGTGCCAGCACGGCCCGGGACAGAGTTACCGGGGAGCTGTTTTTT	CASTARDRVTGELFF	TRBD1	NA	TRBV6-5	TRBJ2-2
TGTGCCAGCACCACTGGAGGGACAGGGGGTCAGCCCCAGCATTTT	CASTTGGTGGQPQHF	TRBD1	NA	TRBV5-8	TRBJ1-5
TGTGCCAGCAGCCCGCGACTGGGCTACGAGCAGTACTTC	CASSPRLGYEQYF	NA	NA	TRBV13	TRBJ2-7
TGTGCCAGCACTGTGCGGAGGGACACTGAAGCTTTCTTT	CASTVRRDTEAFF	NA	NA	TRBV11-2	TRBJ1-1
TGTGCCAGCAGCTCCTCCGGGACTACTCTGTACTTC	CASSSSGTTLYF	TRBD2	NA	TRBV7-2	TRBJ2-7
TGTGCCAGCAGCGAACCAACACCCGGGGGTTATCAGCCCCAGCATTTT	CASSEPTPGGYQPQHF	NA	NA	TRBV6-1	TRBJ1-5
TGTGCCAGCAGTCCGGACAGGGGGCGCGTTGAAAAACTGTTTTTT	CASSPDRGRVEKLFF	TRBD1	NA	TRBV28	TRBJ1-4
TGTGCCAGCAGCTCGAAAAAGACAGAACAATGGACCCAGTACTTC	CASSSKKTEQWTQYF	NA	once	TRBV5-4	TRBJ2-5
TGTGCCTGGATGATCGGGGGAAACATTATCGGCACTGAAGCTTTCTTT	CAWMIGGNIIGTEAFF	NA	NA	TRBV30	TRBJ1-1
TGCAGCGTTGAAGGGATAGGCTCGGGAAGCTATGGCTACACCTTC	CSVEGIGSGSYGYTF	NA	NA	TRBV29-1	TRBJ1-2
TGTGCCAGCAGCACTGACAGGGGTAATGAAGCTTTCTTT	CASSTDRGNEAFF	TRBD1	few	TRBV7-2	TRBJ1-1
TGTGCCAGCAGCCAAGATCAATCAGGGGGCTTAGGGGAGCTGTTTTTT	CASSQDQSGGLGELFF	TRBD1	NA	TRBV4-2	TRBJ2-2
TGTGCCAGTACAACAGGGGTACGCTCTGGGGCCAACGTCCTGACTTTC	CASTTGVRSGANVLTF	TRBD1	few	TRBV19	TRBJ2-6
TGTGCCAGCAGCTTGGCCGGTTGGCAGGAAAAGCCCACCTACGAGCAGTACTTC	CASSLAGWQEKPTYEQYF	NA	NA	TRBV5-6	TRBJ2-7
TGTGCCAGCAGCTCTGAACTAGCGGGGGGGTTCCACGAGCAGTACTTC	CASSSELAGGFHEQYF	TRBD2	NA	TRBV7-9	TRBJ2-7
TGTGCCAGCAGCGTCCTATCGGCTGACGCCCGACTCAATGAGCAGTTCTTC	CASSVLSADARLNEQFF	NA	NA	TRBV9	TRBJ2-1
TGTGCCAGCAGTTACCTGACAGGAAACTTCTATGGCTACACCTTC	CASSYLTGNFYGYTF	NA	once	TRBV6-5	TRBJ1-2